These T cell receptor beta chains were read from a single sample in a study of tumor-infiltrating lymphocytes in primary liver carcinoma. Each CDR3 protein is one row after TCRdb ran MiXCR on the multiplex PCR reads. This repertoire shows approximately 100,000 distinct CDR3 sequences, about 62% found once; its top ten account for around 12%. The sequencing input was liver tumor tissue from sampling region 2. All receptors come from a woman in her fifties or sixties with primary liver carcinoma and hepatitis B virus infection. Each CDR3 is given with its conserved first and last residue. The D gene is left open where the match is weak. Clone sizes are given selectively: once, few, many, or a class where the clone is expanded.

cdr3_length j_call v_call d_call clone_size cdr3_aa cdr3_nt
15 TRBJ2-7 TRBV11-3 TRBD1 . CAGSPGTGGNYEHYF TGTGCCGGCAGCCCCGGTACAGGGGGCAACTACGAGCACTACTTC
17 TRBJ2-7 TRBV29-1 . . CSISFTNGGYSDYEQYF TGCAGCATTTCATTCACTAACGGGGGTTACTCGGACTACGAGCAGTATTTC
18 TRBJ2-3 TRBV28 . . CARSSPYSGPTSTDTQYF TGTGCCAGAAGTAGCCCCTATAGCGGACCTACTAGCACAGATACGCAGTATTTT
14 TRBJ2-7 TRBV12-3/TRBV12-4 . . CASTSDADSHEQYF TGTGCCAGCACCAGCGACGCCGACTCCCATGAGCAGTACTTC
18 TRBJ2-7 TRBV11-2 . . CASSLDWVSLEGPYKKYF TGTGCCAGCAGCTTAGATTGGGTCAGTCTAGAGGGTCCCTACAAGAAGTACTTC
15 TRBJ2-3 TRBV4-2 . . CASNQDPDSTDTQYF TGTGCCAGCAATCAAGATCCGGATAGCACAGATACGCAGTATTTT
15 TRBJ1-2 TRBV6-6 TRBD1 many CASTIGTDNNYGYTF TGTGCCAGCACGATAGGGACAGATAATAACTATGGCTACACCTTC
14 TRBJ2-3 TRBV6-6 . . CASSYGQEPHTQYF TGTGCCAGCAGTTATGGGCAGGAACCGCATACGCAGTATTTT
14 TRBJ2-1 TRBV5-1 TRBD1 . CAISLGDRVSEQFF TGCGCCATCAGCTTGGGGGACAGGGTCAGTGAGCAATTCTTC
17 TRBJ2-3 TRBV11-2 TRBD1 . CANSPGQGTGGADTYYF TGTGCCAACAGCCCGGGACAGGGGACGGGAGGGGCAGATACGTACTATTTT